The T cell receptor beta chain under discussion was sequenced for a study of low-dose radiotherapy and immunotherapy resistance in tumors. Germline V gene lookup returns CDR1 SGHRS and CDR2 YFSETQ. The V end was cut by 5 bases, the J end by 1 base, with 9 bases between. The CDR3 is 14 residues long. Stated time point: after trial treatment. Treatment described: LDRT plus nivolumab, ipilimumab, low-dose cyclophosphamide and aspirin (RACIN trial). Each donor was administered nivolumab, ipilimumab, aspirin, low-dose cyclophosphamide and low-dose radiotherapy. Eligibility criteria specified advanced solid malignancies devoid of tumor-infiltrating lymphocytes. Priming of first-strand cDNA relied on TRAV- and TRBV-specific primers (covering alpha and beta chains). TCR amplification used 20 PCR cycles, a constant-region primer and a V-primer adapter. TCRdb reprocessed the reads via MiXCR and lists one record per CDR3 protein. This sample yields around 60,000 distinct CDR3 sequences, of which 23% are seen a single time; approximately 7.2% belongs to the top ten.

This clonotype was recorded many times. V usage is TRBV5-1 and J usage is TRBJ2-2; no clear D. The sequence was collected from a male donor with prostate cancer. Sequencing used PBMCs, obtained after low-dose radiotherapy plus immunotherapy. CDR3: CASRPTENTGELFF. CDR3 coding DNA: TGCGCCAGCAGACCTACAGAGAACACCGGGGAGCTGTTTTTT.